This T cell receptor (beta chain) appears in the sequencing data of a study of T-cell memory formation after mild COVID-19. This clonotype appeared a few times. TCRdb re-called the 5' RACE reads with MiXCR, one entry per CDR3 protein. The table lists roughly 86,000 distinct CDR3 sequences, over 12% of them singletons, with approximately 40% in the top ten. Trimming shortened V by 3 bases and J by 4 bases, and 9 bases separated the two germline ends. This CDR3 region has 13 residues. Per the germline V gene, CDR1 is SGHTA and CDR2 is FQGNSA. The source is a man aged 18 to 29 who had mild COVID-19 (a few samples of this study predate the infection). Cell type and time point are not known. Sequencing used PBMCs or a T cell subset sorted from them (not recorded which). The V and J genes are TRBV7-2 and TRBJ1-2, with D maybe TRBD1 (5 bases). The CDR3 loop is CASSLTVPYGYTF. The DNA for the CDR3 is TGTGCCAGCAGCTTGACAGTCCCCTATGGCTACACCTTC.